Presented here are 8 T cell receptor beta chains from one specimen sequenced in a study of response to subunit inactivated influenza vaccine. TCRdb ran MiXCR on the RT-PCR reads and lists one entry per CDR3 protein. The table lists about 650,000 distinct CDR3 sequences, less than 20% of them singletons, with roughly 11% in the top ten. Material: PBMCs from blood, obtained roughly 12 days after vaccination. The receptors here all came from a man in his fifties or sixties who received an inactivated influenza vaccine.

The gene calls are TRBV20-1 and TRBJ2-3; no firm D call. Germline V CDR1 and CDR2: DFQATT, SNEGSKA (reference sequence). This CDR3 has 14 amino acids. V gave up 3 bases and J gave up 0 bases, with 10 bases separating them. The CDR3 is CSASTAASTDTQYF. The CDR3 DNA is TGCAGTGCTAGCACAGCCGCTAGCACAGATACGCAGTATTTT.

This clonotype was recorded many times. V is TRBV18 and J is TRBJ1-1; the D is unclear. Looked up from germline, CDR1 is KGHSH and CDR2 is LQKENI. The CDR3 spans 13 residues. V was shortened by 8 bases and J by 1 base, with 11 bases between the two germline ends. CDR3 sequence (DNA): TGTGCCAGCAGCCCGAACCGGAACACTGAAGCTTTCTTT. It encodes CASSPNRNTEAFF. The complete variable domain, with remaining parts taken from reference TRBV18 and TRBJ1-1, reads NAGVMQNPRHLVRRRGQEARLRCSPMKGHSHVYWYRQLPEEGLKFMVYLQKENIIDESGMPKERFSAEFPKEGPSILRIQQVVRGDSAAYFCASSPNRNTEAFFGQGTRLTVV.

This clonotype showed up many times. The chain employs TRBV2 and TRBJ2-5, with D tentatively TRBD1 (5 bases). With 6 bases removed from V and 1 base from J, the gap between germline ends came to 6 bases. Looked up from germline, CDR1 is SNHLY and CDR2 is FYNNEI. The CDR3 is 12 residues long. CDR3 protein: CASRDSQETQYF. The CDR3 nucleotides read TGTGCCAGCAGAGACAGCCAAGAGACCCAGTACTTC. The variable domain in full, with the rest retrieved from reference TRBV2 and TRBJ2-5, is EPEVTQTPSHQVTQMGQEVILRCVPISNHLYFYWYRQILGQKVEFLVSFYNNEISEKSEIFDDQFSVERPDGSNFTLKIRSTKLEDSAMYFCASRDSQETQYFGPGTRLLVL.

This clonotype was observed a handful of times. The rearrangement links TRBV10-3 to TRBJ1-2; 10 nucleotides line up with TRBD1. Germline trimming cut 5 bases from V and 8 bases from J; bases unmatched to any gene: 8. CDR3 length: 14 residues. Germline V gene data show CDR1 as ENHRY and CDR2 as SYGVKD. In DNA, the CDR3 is TGTGCCATCAGTTCCGGGACAGGGGTGAGAGGCTACACCTTC. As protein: CAISSGTGVRGYTF.

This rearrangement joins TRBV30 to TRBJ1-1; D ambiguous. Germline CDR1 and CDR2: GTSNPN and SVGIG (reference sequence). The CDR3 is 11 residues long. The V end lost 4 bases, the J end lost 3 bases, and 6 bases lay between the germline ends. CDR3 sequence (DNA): TGTGCCTGGAAGCGTGACACTGAAGCTTTCTTT. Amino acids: CAWKRDTEAFF.

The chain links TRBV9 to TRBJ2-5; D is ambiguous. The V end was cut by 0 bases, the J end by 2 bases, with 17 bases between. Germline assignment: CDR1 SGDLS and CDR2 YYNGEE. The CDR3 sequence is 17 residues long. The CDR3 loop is CASSVDASPVGQETQYF. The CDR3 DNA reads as TGTGCCAGCAGCGTAGACGCCAGCCCAGTCGGGCAAGAGACCCAGTACTTC.

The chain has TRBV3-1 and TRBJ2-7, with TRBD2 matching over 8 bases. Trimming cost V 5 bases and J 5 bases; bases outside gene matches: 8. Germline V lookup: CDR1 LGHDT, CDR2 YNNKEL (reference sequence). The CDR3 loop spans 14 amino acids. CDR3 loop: CASSKVAGTHEQYF. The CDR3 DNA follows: TGTGCCAGCAGCAAAGTAGCGGGAACGCACGAGCAGTACTTC.

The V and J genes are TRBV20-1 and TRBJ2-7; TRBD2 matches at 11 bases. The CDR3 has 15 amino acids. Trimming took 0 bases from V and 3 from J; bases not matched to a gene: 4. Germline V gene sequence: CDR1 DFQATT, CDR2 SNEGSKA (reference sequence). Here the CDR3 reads CSARDSTSGSYEQYF. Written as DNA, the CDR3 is TGCAGTGCTAGAGATTCTACTAGCGGGAGCTACGAGCAGTACTTC.